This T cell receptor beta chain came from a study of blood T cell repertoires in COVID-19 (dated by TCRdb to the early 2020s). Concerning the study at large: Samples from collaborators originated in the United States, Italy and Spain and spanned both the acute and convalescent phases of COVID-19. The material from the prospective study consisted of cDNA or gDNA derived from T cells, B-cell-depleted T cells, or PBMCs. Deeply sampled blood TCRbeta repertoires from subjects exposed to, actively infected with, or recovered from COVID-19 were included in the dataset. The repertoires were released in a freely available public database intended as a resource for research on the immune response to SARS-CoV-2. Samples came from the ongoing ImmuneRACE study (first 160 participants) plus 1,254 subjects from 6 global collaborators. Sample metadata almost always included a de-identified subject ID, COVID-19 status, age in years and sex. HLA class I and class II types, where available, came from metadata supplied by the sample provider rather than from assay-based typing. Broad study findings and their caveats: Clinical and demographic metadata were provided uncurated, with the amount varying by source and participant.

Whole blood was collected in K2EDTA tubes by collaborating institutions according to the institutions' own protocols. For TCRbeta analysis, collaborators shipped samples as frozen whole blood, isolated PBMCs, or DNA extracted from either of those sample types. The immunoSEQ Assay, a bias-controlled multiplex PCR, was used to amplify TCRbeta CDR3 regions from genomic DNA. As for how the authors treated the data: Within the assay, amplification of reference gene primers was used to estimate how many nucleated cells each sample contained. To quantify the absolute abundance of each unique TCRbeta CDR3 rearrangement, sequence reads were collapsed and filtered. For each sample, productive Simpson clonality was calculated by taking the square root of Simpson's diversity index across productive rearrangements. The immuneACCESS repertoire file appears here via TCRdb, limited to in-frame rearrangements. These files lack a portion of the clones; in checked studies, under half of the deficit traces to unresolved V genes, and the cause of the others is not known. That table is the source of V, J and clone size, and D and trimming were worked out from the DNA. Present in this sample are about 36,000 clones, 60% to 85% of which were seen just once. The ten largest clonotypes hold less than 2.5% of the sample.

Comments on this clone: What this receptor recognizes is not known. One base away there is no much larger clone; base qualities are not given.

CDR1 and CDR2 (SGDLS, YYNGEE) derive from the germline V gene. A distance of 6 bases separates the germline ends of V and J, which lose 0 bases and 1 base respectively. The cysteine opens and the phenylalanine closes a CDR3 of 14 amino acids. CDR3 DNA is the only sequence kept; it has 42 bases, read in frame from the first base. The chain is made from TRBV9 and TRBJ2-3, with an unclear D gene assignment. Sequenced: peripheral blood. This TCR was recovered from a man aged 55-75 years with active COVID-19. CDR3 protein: CASSVASGTDTQYF. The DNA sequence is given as TGTGCCAGCAGCGTAGCTTCTGGCACAGATACGCAGTATTTT.